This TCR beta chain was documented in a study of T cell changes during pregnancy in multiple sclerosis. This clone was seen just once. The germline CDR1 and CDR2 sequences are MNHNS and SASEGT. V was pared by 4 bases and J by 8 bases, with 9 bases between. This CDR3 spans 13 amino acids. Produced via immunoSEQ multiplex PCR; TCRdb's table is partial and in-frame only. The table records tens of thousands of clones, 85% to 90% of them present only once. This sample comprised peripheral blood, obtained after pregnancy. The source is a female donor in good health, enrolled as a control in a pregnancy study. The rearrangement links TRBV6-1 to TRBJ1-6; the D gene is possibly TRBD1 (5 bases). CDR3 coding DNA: TGTGCCAGCAGTGCAGGGCCCGATTCACCCCTCCACTTT. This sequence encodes CASSAGPDSPLHF.